The clone carrying this T cell receptor (beta chain) was counted at least ten times. At one boundary the junction diverges from the germline segment, which might be a read error. The record originates from a study of early T cells in non-severe SARS-CoV-2 infection. Individual cDNA molecules carried attached unique molecular identifiers. MiXCR, applied by TCRdb to the 5' RACE reads, yields one record per CDR3 protein. The sample includes about 39,000 distinct CDR3 sequences, nearly 7.5% of them seen just once. Material for sequencing was whole blood. The clonotype originates from an adult who was a healthcare worker with PCR-confirmed SARS-CoV-2 infection or an uninfected control (not recorded which).

The CDR3 loop is CASSQQGSGANVLIF. For the CDR3, the DNA is TGTGCCAGCTCCCAACAGGGTTCTGGGGCCAACGTCCTGATTTTC. This chain links TRBV18 with TRBJ2-6, with a weak D call TRBD1 (6 bases). Germline CDR1 and CDR2: KGHSH and LQKENI. The CDR3 has 15 amino acids.